The source of this TCR beta chain is a study of cytomegalovirus exposure and HLA in healthy donors (dated by TCRdb to about 2017). About the study as a whole: An earlier analysis of 587 of the donors reported 250 to 300 Gb of sequence data and some 120 million unique TCR beta sequences from roughly 200 million T cells. Four to six DR-DQ haplotypes were handled as single units for association and clustering, since linkage in the cohort was strong. To predict cytomegalovirus infection status, the study combined high-throughput TCR immunosequencing, statistical association of individual TCRs with disease status, and machine learning. Of the approximately 400 genotyped donors, about 80% fell in the genetic ancestry cluster associated with self-reported Caucasian donors. HLA typing covered class I and class II loci at four-digit resolution. Every discovery cohort repertoire had been produced on one sequencing platform. An early release that covered more than 550 HLA-typed donors contained 250 to 350 gigabases of sequencing data and around 80 million unique TCR sequences. The study aimed to test whether signatures of past pathogen exposure could be identified by cataloging public T cell receptors. To decide whether each TCR beta V gene segment behaved as functional or pseudogenic, an earlier analysis of approximately 600 of the donors relied on high-throughput TCR beta sequencing. To study patterns of TCR occurrence, a later analysis re-analyzed previously published TCR beta repertoires from more than 550 donors and added high-resolution HLA genotyping. Besides the first cohort of roughly 660 subjects, a separate validation cohort made up of 95 to 150 different subjects was used. Among 398 genotyped donors of the cohort, an average of around 220,000 unique TCR beta nucleotide sequences was sequenced per donor, of which 15% to 20% were non-productive. The later analysis used no new phenotypic data to find candidate immune exposures, relying instead on TCR beta sequences and their occurrence across donors. Typing coverage varied by locus: roughly 620-640 donors for A, B, C, DRB1 and DQB1; roughly 520 for DQA1; nearly 610 for DPA1; around 490 for DPB1. Donor age, sex, ethnicity and CMV serostatus were collected together with the repertoire data. A later genetic analysis used genome-wide SNP genotypes for about 60% of the 666 donors, treating that subset as a discovery cohort. The T cell repertoires of around 670 subjects were profiled by immunosequencing and related to cytomegalovirus serostatus.

The cohort was made up of 500 to 800 healthy bone marrow donors. At the time of sampling, all cohort members were nominally healthy, though unrecorded immune exposures were likely present. The donor tested CMV seropositive and was one of the 289 seropositive cohort members. A peripheral blood sample was provided by each donor, and peripheral blood mononuclear cells were used for TCR beta sequencing. The Qiagen DNeasy Blood Extraction Kit was used to extract genomic DNA from the blood cell samples. V drops 4 bases and J drops 4 bases, leaving 15 bases in between. From its cysteine to its phenylalanine, the CDR3 spans 15 amino acids. Just CDR3 DNA is preserved here, 45 bases in frame from base 1. From the germline V gene, CDR1 is SGHTS and CDR2 is YDEGEE. In its sample, this clone was seen a few times. The target of this receptor is not known. Base quality data are lacking; no much larger clone is found one base away.

Libraries were built with the immunoSEQ multiplex PCR assay. The multiplex PCR relied on a mix of 60 forward primers for TCR Vbeta segments and 13 reverse primers for TCR Jbeta segments. Amplification of the CDR3 region of rearranged TCR beta genes was performed with a multiplex PCR assay on genomic DNA. Amplified TCR beta libraries were sequenced as 87-base-pair reads on the Illumina HiSeq System. On the study's bioinformatics: A later analysis counted approximately 76 million unique TCR beta chains across the 690 or so repertoires, and some 11 million of these chains were shared by at least two donors. A nearest-neighbor algorithm error-corrected the raw reads and collapsed the reads into unique sequences, merging closely related sequences to remove PCR and sequencing errors. To assign V, D and J gene segments, CDR3 sequences were aligned to IMGT reference sequences. Each retained sequence needed at least a six-nucleotide match to both a V gene segment and a J gene segment. A rearrangement counted as productive if the CDR3 had no stop codons and remained in frame with V and J, and every other rearrangement counted as non-productive. CDR3 was defined by IMGT convention, running from the second conserved V-encoded cysteine to the conserved J-encoded phenylalanine. In an earlier analysis of 550 to 650 of the donors, sequences lacking an unambiguous match to a single V gene segment were excluded. An earlier analysis of fewer than 750 of the donors called V segments functional above 56.7% productive rearrangements and segregating when the between-donor standard deviation exceeded 5%. A statistical classification framework was built for diagnosing cytomegalovirus status from the catalog of TCR beta chain sequences. V and J gene assignment, in a later analysis, came from comparing TCR nucleotide sequences with IMGT/GENE-DB human TR gene sequences. A later analysis assigned CDR3 sequences and most-parsimonious VDJ recombination scenarios with the TCRdist pipeline. A later analysis defined each TCR beta chain by its CDR3 amino acid sequence plus V-gene family, and excluded reads lacking a unique V-gene family. A later analysis removed 550 to 700 highly shared, low-generation-probability nucleotide sequences to deal with suspected cross-contamination and a sequencing artifact. In a later analysis, a clonal expansion index for each public chain was calculated from normalized within-repertoire ranks of inferred template counts. A later analysis computed generation probabilities with a VDJ recombination model fitted to out-of-frame rearrangements, and checked the results against IGoR. In a later analysis, hypergeometric tests were used to score TCR-TCR, TCR-HLA and TCR-CMV co-occurrence, with a repertoire-size bias correction applied to TCR pairs. False discovery rates were estimated in a later analysis by permuting HLA or CMV assignments 20 times. A later analysis grouped co-occurring TCRs with DBSCAN, adding TCRdist sequence similarity when clustering within HLA-allele-positive subsets. Co-occurrence clustering excluded repertoires with fewer than 30,000 or more than 120,000 public chains, plus five with anomalous nucleotide sharing. The table was pulled from immuneACCESS by TCRdb, which kept in-frame rearrangements only. Such tables lose some clones; where checked, under half of the loss comes from unresolved V genes, and the rest has no known cause. From that table come the V and J calls and clone size; the DNA was used to work out D and trimming. The sample profile shows some 120,000 clones; under 85% of them were found once. The ten largest clonotypes hold approximately 5.5% of the sample.

General conclusions and limits of the study: The cohort was sequenced for TCR beta chains only, and without alpha or paired-chain data the features that could be detected were limited. A later genetic analysis reported fewer N-insertions in productive TCRs among donors in an Asian-associated ancestry cluster than the roughly 700-donor mean. Correlated functional status among segregating V segments might be attributable to linkage disequilibrium, but an unknown experimental factor could not be ruled out. In the study, some 160 TCR beta chains were listed as associated with cytomegalovirus. An earlier analysis of roughly 570 of the donors showed that most TCR beta V segments appeared in productive rearrangements either about 87% or about 30% of the time, which broadly matched IMGT annotations. Immune exposure information for the cohort was limited to CMV serostatus. In vitro tests confirmed that three of the cytomegalovirus-associated TCR beta chains recognize cytomegalovirus antigens. The authors suggested that the approach could potentially be generalized to other disease states and immunological phenotypes. The classifier was reported to diagnose cytomegalovirus status with high specificity and sensitivity in both the original cohort and the validation cohort. Seventeen rarely observed V segments, including chromosome 9 orphons, were excluded from the earlier analysis of several hundred of the donors because counts were too low. A later analysis found that HLA-associated TCR beta chains were more clonally expanded and had lower generation probabilities than equally common non-associated chains. In a later analysis, most CMV-associated TCR beta chains were found to appear HLA-restricted, with HLA associations seemingly driven largely by CMV exposure. A cluster of highly shared sequence variants was judged likely to represent a technical artifact of the sequencing pipeline. A later analysis associated around 16,000 TCR beta sequences with specific HLA alleles at a false discovery rate of 0.05. Sequencing depth was assumed to be roughly uniform across donors in the presence/absence analyses, though that assumption may not hold. In a later genetic analysis, a missense DCLRE1C variant was associated with V-gene and J-gene trimming of TCR beta chains, and the association was replicated in an independent cohort. Assigning TCR associations to individual alleles was difficult when HLA alleles, especially DR and DQ, strongly co-occurred. Across donors, most TCR sequences were observed very rarely, whereas some public TCRs were present in many individuals. Because some donors lacked HLA typing at each locus, the association tests relied only on the typed subset. A further reported finding was that TCR beta sequences accurately predicted the HLA-A and HLA-B alleles for most subjects in the first cohort. Several of the top co-occurrence clusters appeared to be linked to parvovirus B19, influenza, CMV and Epstein-Barr virus, according to a later analysis. According to a later analysis, TCR association rates differed among HLA loci, with DRB1 alleles showing the most associated TCRs and HLA-C alleles showing the fewest. Some IMGT-functional V segments, including TRBV6-2 and TRBV6-3, could not be distinguished by the 87-base-pair reads and were therefore excluded.

The material sequenced was PBMCs. The sequence derives from a man younger than 30 in good health and CMV-seropositive. The chain is made from TRBV5-8 and TRBJ2-1, and possibly TRBD1, on 5 matching bases. The encoded CDR3 is CASSLDRIPYNEQFF. The bases read TGTGCCAGCAGCCTTGACAGAATACCTTACAATGAGCAGTTCTTC.